What follows are 29 T cell receptor beta chains derived from one specimen sequenced in a study of cytomegalovirus exposure and HLA in healthy donors (dated by TCRdb to 2016 to 2017). The receptor library was made with the immunoSEQ multiplex PCR assay. For the multiplex PCR, a mixture combining 60 forward primers for TCR Vbeta segments and 13 reverse primers for TCR Jbeta segments was used. TCRdb retrieved this table from immuneACCESS and kept in-frame rearrangements only. Not all clones are present; in checked studies, unresolved V genes account for under half, and no reason is known for the remainder. This sample has fewer than 200,000 clones in its table, and roughly 87% of those were observed once. The top ten constitute 1.6% of the sample. What was sequenced was PBMCs. Source of these receptors: a man in his forties or fifties in good health and CMV-seronegative.

The rearrangement links TRBV19 to TRBJ1-4; TRBD1 agrees at 8 bases. CDR1 is LNHDA, CDR2 SQIVND, per germline (reference sequence). The CDR3 spans 15 residues. J gave up 7 bases and V 6 bases, and 10 bases lay outside the gene matches. CDR3 bases: TGTGCCAGTAGACAAGGACAGGGAACGATTGAAAAACTGTTTTTT. This sequence encodes CASRQGQGTIEKLFF. Filled out from reference TRBV19 and TRBJ1-4, the complete variable domain reads DGGITQSPKYLFRKEGQNVTLSCEQNLNHDAMYWYRQDPGQGLRLIYYSQIVNDFQKGDIAEGYSVSREKKESFPLTVTSAQKNPTAFYLCASRQGQGTIEKLFFGSGTQLSVL.

The CDR3 nucleotides are TGTGCCAGCAGCTTCGGGACAGGGTGGACTGAAGCTTTCTTT. Protein product: CASSFGTGWTEAFF. This sequence joins TRBV7-9 and TRBJ1-1, with 9 bases matching TRBD1. The trim removed 3 bases at V and 5 bases at J, leaving 4 bases unmatched. Germline V gene data show CDR1 as SEHNR and CDR2 as FQNEAQ (reference sequence). The CDR3 loop spans 14 amino acids.

The chain joins TRBV10-3 to TRBJ1-2; 9 nucleotides line up with TRBD1. The CDR3 is 14 residues long. V dropped 5 bases and J dropped 8; count of bases not matched to a gene: 9. Looked up from germline, CDR1 is ENHRY and CDR2 is SYGVKD. The CDR3 here is CAISTGGDSRGYTF. Here the CDR3 DNA reads TGTGCCATCAGTACAGGGGGCGATTCGAGAGGCTACACCTTC.

The chain couples TRBV28 to TRBJ1-2; TRBD1 agrees at 7 bases. The length of the CDR3 is 14 residues. With 3 bases clipped from V and 7 bases from J, the junction kept 8 bases outside the gene matches. Germline loops: CDR1 MDHEN, CDR2 SYDVKM. In nucleotides, the CDR3 is TGTGCCAGCAGTTTTGGTCAGGGGGATAGTGGCTACACCTTC. It encodes CASSFGQGDSGYTF.

The rearrangement uses TRBV6-5 and TRBJ1-1; D is undetermined. CDR1 is MNHEY and CDR2 is SVGAGI in the germline V gene. The CDR3 extends over 15 amino acids. V dropped 7 bases and J dropped 1 base, with 16 bases sitting between them. The CDR3 reads CASIKMAPPNTEAFF. CDR3 in DNA: TGTGCCAGCATCAAAATGGCACCTCCGAACACTGAAGCTTTCTTT.

This clone was seen a handful of times. The V and J genes are TRBV6-1 and TRBJ1-4; D gene ambiguous. Trimming took 3 bases from V and 2 from J, leaving 13 bases between them. CDR3 size: 16 residues. Germline V gives CDR1 MNHNS, CDR2 SASEGT. CDR3 sequence reads: CASSDFSRITNEKLFF. Here the CDR3 DNA reads TGTGCCAGCAGTGATTTCTCCAGGATCACTAATGAAAAACTGTTTTTT.

The V gene is TRBV29-1, the J gene TRBJ2-5; 10 bases agree with TRBD2. Germline values: CDR1 SQVTM, CDR2 ANQGSEA. The CDR3 runs to 14 residues. V shed 8 bases and J 5 bases; nucleotides not matched to a gene: 11. The CDR3 DNA sequence: TGCAGCTCAAATAGCGGGAGGCCGGGGGAGACCCAGTACTTC. Its protein product is CSSNSGRPGETQYF.

This chain connects TRBV18 to TRBJ2-7, with 7 bases lining up with TRBD1. Germline assignment: CDR1 KGHSH and CDR2 LQKENI. V shed 5 bases and J 4 bases; nucleotides not matched to a gene: 8. The CDR3 has 14 residues. The CDR3 DNA follows: TGTGCCAGCTCATCGGGACAGTATAGTTACGAGCAGTACTTC. Translation gives CASSSGQYSYEQYF.

CDR3 sequence (DNA): TGTGCCAGCAGTTTAACGAGGGCCGATAGCAATCAGCCCCAGCATTTT. Its translation is CASSLTRADSNQPQHF. This chain uses TRBV6-5 with TRBJ1-5; D gene ambiguous. Germline V lookup: CDR1 MNHEY, CDR2 SVGAGI. Trimming shortened V by 4 bases and J by 0 bases, and 13 bases separated the two germline ends. The CDR3 runs 16 residues.

The chain couples TRBV18 to TRBJ2-1; 8 nucleotides align to TRBD2. CDR1 is KGHSH and CDR2 is LQKENI in the germline V gene. This CDR3 spans 13 amino acids. V dropped 6 bases and J dropped 6; count of bases not matched to a gene: 4. CDR3: CASSIAGSNEQFF. The CDR3 DNA reads TGTGCCAGCTCCATAGCGGGGTCCAATGAGCAGTTCTTC.

This chain connects TRBV10-3 to TRBJ1-1; D might be TRBD1 (6 bases). Germline V lookup: CDR1 ENHRY, CDR2 SYGVKD. This CDR3 comprises 17 residues. Deletions cut 6 bases from V and 3 bases from J, with 23 bases between. Here the CDR3 reads CAISGHQSRGGDTEAFF. In nucleotides, the CDR3 is TGTGCCATCAGCGGACACCAAAGCAGGGGTGGAGACACTGAAGCTTTCTTT.

This chain connects TRBV6-5 to TRBJ1-2; 9 nucleotides line up with TRBD1. This CDR3 is 14 amino acids long. The germline V gene encodes CDR1 MNHEY and CDR2 SVGAGI. J was trimmed by 4 bases and V by 6 bases; bases with no gene match: 6. The CDR3 DNA sequence: TGTGCCAGCAGGGGGACAGGGATCGGCTATGGCTACACCTTC. It encodes CASRGTGIGYGYTF.

This clone came up once. The J gene is TRBJ2-1, the V gene TRBV28; tentative D call: TRBD1 (6 bases). V dropped 8 bases and J dropped 8 bases, with 19 bases sitting between them. The CDR3 sequence is 14 residues long. Germline V CDR1 and CDR2: MDHEN, SYDVKM. DNA for the CDR3: TGTGCCAGCGTACTTTCACAGGGTAGACATGAGCAGTTCTTC. It encodes CASVLSQGRHEQFF. The full variable domain, in which reference TRBV28 and TRBJ2-1 provide the parts outside the CDR3, is DVKVTQSSRYLVKRTGEKVFLECVQDMDHENMFWYRQDPGLGLRLIYFSYDVKMKEKGDIPEGYSVSREKKERFSLILESASTNQTSMYLCASVLSQGRHEQFFGPGTRLTVL.

This clone has more than one count but fewer than ten. The gene calls are TRBV6-1 and TRBJ2-5; D might be TRBD1 (6 bases). Trimming stripped 2 bases from V and 3 bases from J, with 19 bases between. Germline V gives CDR1 MNHNS, CDR2 SASEGT. The CDR3 runs to 17 residues. CDR3 region: CASSENANTRGKETQYF. Here the CDR3 DNA reads TGTGCCAGCAGTGAAAACGCCAATACTAGGGGGAAAGAGACCCAGTACTTC.

The chain couples TRBV7-6 to TRBJ1-5, with 7 bases lining up with TRBD1. Germline loops: CDR1 SGHVS, CDR2 FNYEAQ. V dropped 5 bases and J dropped 4; count of bases not matched to a gene: 8. This CDR3 is built from 15 residues. The DNA of the CDR3 is TGTGCCAGCAGCAAGGACAGGCGCGGGAATCAGCCCCAGCATTTT. Translating gives CASSKDRRGNQPQHF.

The gene calls are TRBV7-9 and TRBJ1-2; a weak D match, TRBD1 (6 bases). The length of the CDR3 is 12 residues. V was pared by 3 bases and J by 8 bases, with 10 bases between. The germline V gene encodes CDR1 SEHNR and CDR2 FQNEAQ (reference sequence). The CDR3 coding sequence is TGTGCCAGCAGCTTGTGGGGGCAAGGCTACACCTTC. Translation: CASSLWGQGYTF.

The chain links TRBV30 to TRBJ1-2; possible D gene TRBD1, 5 bases. This CDR3 has 16 residues. Germline-derived CDR1 and CDR2 are GTSNPN and SVGIG (reference sequence). V lost 1 base and J lost 5, with 20 bases in between. This CDR3 reads CAWSGTTGGARYGYTF. The DNA for the CDR3 is TGTGCCTGGAGTGGGACCACGGGCGGGGCGCGGTATGGCTACACCTTC. The full variable domain, in which reference TRBV30 and TRBJ1-2 provide the parts outside the CDR3, is SQTIHQWPATLVQPVGSPLSLECTVEGTSNPNLYWYRQAAGRGLQLLFYSVGIGQISSEVPQNLSASRPQDRQFILSSKKLLLSDSGFYLCAWSGTTGGARYGYTFGSGTRLTVV.

The chain carries TRBV19 and TRBJ2-3; D unresolved. The germline V gene has CDR1 LNHDA and CDR2 SQIVND (reference sequence). This CDR3 has 14 amino acids. V lost 7 bases and J lost 2, with 13 bases in between. CDR3 in DNA: TGTGCCAGTAAGAGCCCCCTTTCCACAGATACGCAGTATTTT. Its translation is CASKSPLSTDTQYF.

This CDR3 is CASSLAGIYNEQFF. The CDR3 nucleotides are TGTGCCAGCAGCCTAGCGGGGATCTACAATGAGCAGTTCTTC. V usage is TRBV7-3 and J usage is TRBJ2-1; 9 bases are shared with TRBD2. There are 14 residues in the CDR3. The junction had 2 bases not matched to a gene; V was cut back by 5 bases and J by 3 bases. Germline loops: CDR1 SGHTA, CDR2 FQGTGA.

The V call is TRBV28, the J call TRBJ2-3; TRBD2 aligns across 14 bases. With 5 bases clipped from V and 8 bases from J, the junction kept 9 bases outside the gene matches. Germline CDR1 MDHEN, CDR2 SYDVKM. The CDR3 runs 16 residues. CDR3 in DNA: TGTGCCAGCAGTCTCCCGGGACTAGCGGGAGCCGCTACGCAGTATTTT. Protein sequence: CASSLPGLAGAATQYF.

The rearrangement links TRBV27 to TRBJ2-1; TRBD2 matches at 9 bases. Germline CDR1 reads MNHEY; CDR2 reads SMNVEV (reference sequence). The ends lost 6 bases at V and 8 bases at J; junction bases unmatched: 8. This CDR3 has 14 amino acids. The CDR3 loop is CASSLRREGYEQFF. The CDR3 coding sequence is TGTGCCAGCAGCCTACGGCGGGAGGGGTATGAGCAGTTCTTC.

The chain couples TRBV6-5 to TRBJ2-7; D gene ambiguous. V was shortened by 0 bases and J by 7 bases, with 10 bases between the two germline ends. Germline lookup yields CDR1 MNHEY and CDR2 SVGAGI. The CDR3 extends over 13 amino acids. In nucleotides, the CDR3 is TGTGCCAGCAGTTACTCGAGTGTGAGAGAGCAGTACTTC. This gives the protein CASSYSSVREQYF.

The chain joins TRBV5-4 to TRBJ1-2; a weak D match, TRBD1 (6 bases). The germline V and J ends were trimmed by 0 bases and 3 bases, with 18 bases remaining between them. CDR1 is SGHNT and CDR2 is YYREEE in the germline V gene (reference sequence). The CDR3 spans 17 residues. CDR3 region: CASSLEQGRSHHYGYTF. The CDR3 DNA reads as TGTGCCAGCAGCTTGGAACAGGGTCGCTCCCACCACTATGGCTACACCTTC.

J is TRBJ1-4 and V is TRBV2; D is unclear. V lost 2 bases, J lost 12 bases, and 19 bases lay in between. CDR3 length: 15 residues. CDR1 and CDR2 from the germline V gene are SNHLY and FYNNEI. The CDR3 DNA sequence: TGTGCCAGCAGTGAAAGCGAGGCAGCCCCCGAGGAACTGTTTTTT. This gives the protein CASSESEAAPEELFF.

This chain links TRBV7-2 with TRBJ2-3; D not resolved. Germline V CDR1 and CDR2: SGHTA, FQGNSA. Trimming took 3 bases from V and 5 from J, leaving 3 bases between them. The CDR3 is 11 amino acids. The CDR3 bases are TGTGCCAGCAGCTTTAGAGATACGCAGTATTTT. Protein sequence: CASSFRDTQYF.

The chain is built from TRBV5-6 and TRBJ2-7, with 9 nucleotides matching TRBD2. This CDR3 has 14 residues. With 3 bases clipped from V and 6 bases from J, the junction kept 7 bases outside the gene matches. CDR1 SGHDT and CDR2 YYEEEE come from the germline V gene. CDR3 residues: CASSSSGIRVEQYF. As DNA, the CDR3 is TGTGCCAGCAGCTCTAGCGGGATACGAGTCGAGCAGTACTTC.

The V gene is TRBV6-5, the J gene TRBJ2-7; a possible D gene is TRBD1 (5 bases). The CDR3 is 13 amino acids. Deletions cut 2 bases from V and 6 bases from J, with 11 bases between. Germline V gene lookup returns CDR1 MNHEY and CDR2 SVGAGI. The CDR3 loop reads CASSYEGAGEQYF. In DNA form, the CDR3 reads TGTGCCAGCAGTTACGAAGGGGCCGGCGAGCAGTACTTC.

The chain recombines TRBV10-3 with TRBJ2-2; 11 bases are shared with TRBD2. With V trimmed by 6 bases and J by 3 bases, 3 bases remained unmatched. The length of the CDR3 is 15 residues. Germline V gives CDR1 ENHRY, CDR2 SYGVKD. The CDR3 region is CAIRTSGAYTGELFF. The CDR3 region has the DNA TGTGCCATCAGGACTAGCGGGGCTTACACCGGGGAGCTGTTTTTT.

The chain joins TRBV7-6 to TRBJ2-2, with 7 bases matching TRBD2. The germline CDR1 and CDR2 sequences are SGHVS and FNYEAQ. This CDR3 spans 17 amino acids. Losses at the gene ends were 1 base for V and 0 bases for J; bases not matched to a gene: 5. In nucleotides, the CDR3 is TGTGCCAGCAGCTTAGATTACGGGACTACGAACACCGGGGAGCTGTTTTTT. This encodes CASSLDYGTTNTGELFF.